The rows below give T cell receptor beta chains drawn from one sample of a study of blood T cell repertoires in COVID-19. Repertoires were generated with immunoSEQ multiplex PCR, while TCRdb's copy carries only in-frame clones and drops some. The table shows more than 95,000 clones, with about 91% occurring only once. Sequenced: peripheral blood. The receptors stem from a human donor in a cohort sampled during active COVID-19. The CDR3 runs from the conserved cysteine through the conserved F or W. D genes are given only for firm matches. Clone size is stated in some rows and not others, as once, few, many or a class when expanded.

>TRBJ2-7|.|.|TRBV13|14
TGTGCCAGCAGCTTCTCGGGGGAGTTATACGAGCAGTACTTC
CASSFSGELYEQYF
>TRBJ2-3|.|.|TRBV11-1|15
TGTGCCAGCAGCGTTCTAGAGGCTGGCACAGATACGCAGTATTTT
CASSVLEAGTDTQYF
>TRBJ2-1|.|.|TRBV14|14
TGTGCCAGCGACATTGGTCCGACAGCCAATGAGCAGTTCTTC
CASDIGPTANEQFF
>TRBJ2-1|.|TRBD2|TRBV6-2/TRBV6-3|19
TGTGCCAGCAGTCACGGACGGACTAGCGGTCGACACTCCTACAATGAGCAGTTCTTC
CASSHGRTSGRHSYNEQFF
>TRBJ2-3|.|TRBD2|TRBV9|19
TGTGCCAGCAGCGTAGAGGTAGCGGGAGCCCCGGGCGGCACAGATACGCAGTATTTT
CASSVEVAGAPGGTDTQYF
>TRBJ1-6|.|.|TRBV9|15
TGTGCCAGCAGCGTAGGGACAGCCTATAATTCACCCCTCCACTTT
CASSVGTAYNSPLHF
>TRBJ2-5|.|.|TRBV7-9|14
TGTGCCAGCAGCCCGGAGACAGGGAGGGAGACCCAGTACTTC
CASSPETGRETQYF
>TRBJ2-5|once|.|TRBV6-5|13
TGTGCCAGCAGGTCCGGGGTTATAGAGACCCAGTACTTC
CASRSGVIETQYF
>TRBJ2-1|.|.|TRBV6-5|16
TGTGCCAGCAGTTACGGTGGTAGCGGCTTGGAGAATGAGCAGTTCTTC
CASSYGGSGLENEQFF
>TRBJ1-1|.|.|TRBV6-5|14
TGTGCCAGCAGTTACTCGCAGGGGTCCACTGAAGCTTTCTTT
CASSYSQGSTEAFF
>TRBJ2-3|once|.|TRBV4-1|17
TGCGCCAGCAGCGATGAATCTGGGCCGAGGGGCACAGATACGCAGTATTTT
CASSDESGPRGTDTQYF
>TRBJ2-7|.|.|TRBV11-3|13
TGTGCCAGCAGCTTACCTACTATCTACGAGCAGTACTTC
CASSLPTIYEQYF
>TRBJ2-7|once|.|TRBV29-1|10
TGCAGCGCCGGGTCCTACGAGCAGTACTTC
CSAGSYEQYF
>TRBJ2-1|few|.|TRBV7-9|15
TGTGCCAGCAGCTTTTCCGGGACTTTTACCGATGAGCAGTTCTTC
CASSFSGTFTDEQFF
>TRBJ2-7|.|.|TRBV2|14
TGTGCCAGCAGTGTTCTCGGGTCCAGCTACGAGCAGTACTTC
CASSVLGSSYEQYF
>TRBJ2-2|.|.|TRBV3-1/TRBV3-2|17
TGTGCCAGCAGCCTCCTCCCCGGGGATTATCGAGGCGGGGAGCTGTTTTTT
CASSLLPGDYRGGELFF
>TRBJ2-4|once|TRBD1|TRBV6-5|14
TGTGCCAGCAGTTACGACGGACAGGGACGGTCTTGGTACTTC
CASSYDGQGRSWYF
>TRBJ1-4|.|.|TRBV2|14
TGTGCCAGCAGCTCCGGGTCCGGGGATGAAAAACTGTTTTTT
CASSSGSGDEKLFF
>TRBJ1-6|.|TRBD1|TRBV2|14
TGTGCCAGCAGTGGGGGACAGCTAAATTCACCCCTCCACTTT
CASSGGQLNSPLHF
>TRBJ1-1|once|.|TRBV10-3|14
TGTGCCATCAGTGAGGCAGGGGCTTACACTGAAGCTTTCTTT
CAISEAGAYTEAFF
>TRBJ2-7|.|TRBD1|TRBV6-6|14
TGTGCCAGCCGGCCGGGACAGGGTCTTTACGAGCAGTACTTC
CASRPGQGLYEQYF
>TRBJ2-2|.|TRBD1|TRBV27|14
TGTGCCACAGGGACAGGTGTTGGCCCCGGGGAGCTGTTTTTT
CATGTGVGPGELFF
>TRBJ1-5|.|TRBD1|TRBV19|15
TGTGCCAGTAGTGACCACGACAGGGGCCGGCAGCCCCAGCATTTT
CASSDHDRGRQPQHF
>TRBJ2-7|.|.|TRBV4-2|13
TGTGCCAGCAGCCAAGATCGGGGTTACGAGCAGTACTTC
CASSQDRGYEQYF
>TRBJ1-5|once|TRBD1|TRBV28|15
TGTGCCAGCAGTTACAGGGGTTATAGCAATCAGCCCCAGCATTTT
CASSYRGYSNQPQHF
>TRBJ1-5|.|TRBD1|TRBV30|17
TGTGCCTGGAGCCGGGACAGGGGGGATTATAGCAATCAGCCCCAGCATTTT
CAWSRDRGDYSNQPQHF
>TRBJ1-2|.|.|TRBV12-3/TRBV12-4|13
TGTGCCAGCAGTTCAGGGATTTTTGGTGGCTACACCTTC
CASSSGIFGGYTF
>TRBJ1-2|.|.|TRBV2|10
TGTGCCAGCACCCTCGGAGGGGACACCTTC
CASTLGGDTF
>TRBJ1-5|once|.|TRBV5-6|13
TGTGCCAGCAGCCTCGGGGGGGGTCAGCCCCAGCATTTT
CASSLGGGQPQHF
>TRBJ1-2|.|.|TRBV5-1|13
TGCGCCAGCAGCTTGGGGCGGGACTATGGCTACACCTTC
CASSLGRDYGYTF
>TRBJ2-1|.|.|TRBV12-3/TRBV12-4|11
TGTGCCAGCAGTTTCGGTTTTGAGCAGTTCTTC
CASSFGFEQFF
>TRBJ2-7|.|.|TRBV19|13
TGTGCCAGTAGCCCGGGTCAGTCCTACGAGCAGTACTTC
CASSPGQSYEQYF
>TRBJ1-4|.|.|TRBV28|13
TGTGCCAGCAGTCCGGGAGGTGGGGACGAACTGTTTTTT
CASSPGGGDELFF
>TRBJ1-5|.|.|TRBV28|12
TGTGCCAGCAATCTAATCGCAGGGCCCCAGCATTTT
CASNLIAGPQHF
>TRBJ1-5|.|.|TRBV2|15
TGTGCCAGCAGTCAGGGGCACAATGCCAATCAGCCCCAGCATTTT
CASSQGHNANQPQHF
>TRBJ2-3|.|TRBD2|TRBV6-1|17
TGTGCCAGCAGTGAGGGACTAGCGGGAGTATACACAGATACGCAGTATTTT
CASSEGLAGVYTDTQYF
>TRBJ2-7|.|.|TRBV2|15
TGTGCCAGCAGTTATTCATGGGACTTCAGATACGAGCAGTACTTC
CASSYSWDFRYEQYF
>TRBJ2-1|.|TRBD2|TRBV3-1/TRBV3-2|16
TGTGCCAGCAGCCGGGGGGCGGGACTAGCGGACAATGAGCAGTTCTTC
CASSRGAGLADNEQFF
>TRBJ1-4|few|.|TRBV18|14
TGTGCCAGCTCACCAGGGGGCAACAATGAAAAACTGTTTTTT
CASSPGGNNEKLFF
>TRBJ1-4|.|.|TRBV11-2|15
TGTGCCAGCAGCCCCCGCTTCGCAGGCCATGAAAAACTGTTTTTT
CASSPRFAGHEKLFF
>TRBJ2-1|.|TRBD1|TRBV19|14
TGTGCCAGTAGTCTCGGGACAGGGGACAATGAGCAGTTCTTC
CASSLGTGDNEQFF
>TRBJ2-1|.|TRBD1|TRBV30|15
TGTGCCTGGAGTTTTGGGCAGGGGGTAGGGTATGAGCAGTTCTTC
CAWSFGQGVGYEQFF
>TRBJ2-7|.|.|TRBV4-1|15
TGCGCCAGCAGCCAAGCAGGGTCCCGGTCCTACGAGCAGTACTTC
CASSQAGSRSYEQYF
>TRBJ1-2|.|TRBD1|TRBV27|13
TGTGCCAGCAGTTTATCGACAGGGGTTGGCTACACCTTC
CASSLSTGVGYTF
>TRBJ2-1|once|TRBD2|TRBV4-2|15
TGTGCCAGCAGCCAACACCCGGGGGGGATCAATGAGCAGTTCTTC
CASSQHPGGINEQFF
>TRBJ1-4|.|.|TRBV18|15
TGTGCCAGCTCACCTGCGGTGAATTTTAATGAAAAACTGTTTTTT
CASSPAVNFNEKLFF
>TRBJ1-1|.|.|TRBV19|14
TGTGCCAGTAGTATCGGCGGGGGCTGGACTGAAGCTTTCTTT
CASSIGGGWTEAFF
>TRBJ1-5|once|.|TRBV4-3|18
TGCGCCAGCAGTCAAGAGGTGGGCATCGAGAGCAGCAATCAGCCCCAGCATTTT
CASSQEVGIESSNQPQHF
>TRBJ2-4|.|.|TRBV7-3|20
TGTGCCAGCAGCTCCCACGTGGACACCGATGGTCTAATAGCCAAAAACATTCAGTACTTC
CASSSHVDTDGLIAKNIQYF
>TRBJ1-6|few|TRBD1|TRBV9|15
TGTGCCAGCAGCGTAGAGGGACAGGGGGCGACACCCCTCCACTTT
CASSVEGQGATPLHF
>TRBJ2-1|.|.|TRBV11-2|12
TGTGCCAGCAGCTCCGCCGGGTCTGAGCAGTTCTTC
CASSSAGSEQFF
>TRBJ1-1|.|TRBD1|TRBV19|15
TGTGCCAGTAGACCCGGACAGGGTTTTAACACTGAAGCTTTCTTT
CASRPGQGFNTEAFF
>TRBJ1-4|.|TRBD1|TRBV15|16
TGTGCCACCAGCAGAGGAGGCGGTACAGGGGGAGGAAAACTGTTTTTT
CATSRGGGTGGGKLFF
>TRBJ1-5|.|.|TRBV4-3|13
TGCGCCAGCAGCCACACAGGCAATCAGCCCCAGCATTTT
CASSHTGNQPQHF
>TRBJ2-7|.|.|TRBV11-3|19
TGTGCCAGCAGCTTAGAAGCGGAAACGGACTCCCGACTTACCTACGAGCAGTACTTC
CASSLEAETDSRLTYEQYF
>TRBJ2-5|.|.|TRBV5-6|14
TGTGCCAGCAGCGTTGGCGGACTGGGAGAGACCCAGTACTTC
CASSVGGLGETQYF
>TRBJ2-1|.|TRBD2|TRBV28|15
TGTGCCAGCAGTGTGGGCGGGAGAGTTTACAATGAGCAGTTCTTC
CASSVGGRVYNEQFF